This T cell receptor (beta chain) was profiled in a study of read filtering for tumor transcriptome and immune sequencing. Molecular barcoded adaptors covering alpha/delta and beta/gamma chains were used on roughly 370 ng RNA. TCRdb reprocessed the reads via MiXCR and lists one record per CDR3 protein. Among roughly 18,000 distinct CDR3 sequences listed, over 20% were seen once. This clonotype was recorded at least ten times. Germline loops: CDR1 DFQATT, CDR2 SNEGSKA (reference sequence). This CDR3 region has 13 residues. Trimming pared 3 bases from V and 2 bases from J, leaving 11 bases between. Sequencing was done on a sample of a population of CD138-negative cells sorted from bone marrow. This chain joins TRBV20-1 and TRBJ2-7; D possibly matches TRBD1 or TRBD2 (5 bases each). This TCR was sampled from a donor aged 40 or older with multiple myeloma. The CDR3 spells CSASSGTTYEQYF. The CDR3 DNA reads TGCAGTGCTAGCTCCGGGACCACCTACGAGCAGTACTTC.